The source of this TCR beta chain is a study of technical replicates of blood from several donors. The CDR3 covers 14 residues. V was shortened by 9 bases and J by 0 bases, with 11 bases between the two germline ends. Germline V gene data show CDR1 as MDHEN and CDR2 as SYDVKM. Clones were sequenced by immunoSEQ multiplex PCR, and TCRdb holds only the in-frame ones, with some missing. The profile shows more than 75,000 clones, roughly 94% of them singletons. This sequence was found in a human donor in good health. Sample: T cells isolated from PBMCs. V is TRBV28 and J is TRBJ2-2; tentative D call: TRBD1 (6 bases). This chain's CDR3 is CASTGLANTGELFF. The CDR3 nucleotides are TGTGCCAGTACAGGGTTAGCGAACACCGGGGAGCTGTTTTTT. Full variable domain (rest looked up from reference TRBV28 and TRBJ2-2): DVKVTQSSRYLVKRTGEKVFLECVQDMDHENMFWYRQDPGLGLRLIYFSYDVKMKEKGDIPEGYSVSREKKERFSLILESASTNQTSMYLCASTGLANTGELFFGEGSRLTVL.